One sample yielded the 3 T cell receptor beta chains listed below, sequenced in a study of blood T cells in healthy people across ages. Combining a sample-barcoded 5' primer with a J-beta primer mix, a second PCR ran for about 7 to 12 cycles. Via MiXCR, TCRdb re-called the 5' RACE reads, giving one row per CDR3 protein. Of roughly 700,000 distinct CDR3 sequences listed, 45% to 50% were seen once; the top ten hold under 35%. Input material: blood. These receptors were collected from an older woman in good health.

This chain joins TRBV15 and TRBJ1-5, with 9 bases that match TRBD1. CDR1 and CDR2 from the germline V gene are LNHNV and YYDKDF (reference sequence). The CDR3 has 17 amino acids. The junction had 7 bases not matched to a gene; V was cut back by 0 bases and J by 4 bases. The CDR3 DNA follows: TGTGCCACCAGCAGAGACCAAAAACAGGGGGCGAATCAGCCCCAGCATTTT. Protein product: CATSRDQKQGANQPQHF.

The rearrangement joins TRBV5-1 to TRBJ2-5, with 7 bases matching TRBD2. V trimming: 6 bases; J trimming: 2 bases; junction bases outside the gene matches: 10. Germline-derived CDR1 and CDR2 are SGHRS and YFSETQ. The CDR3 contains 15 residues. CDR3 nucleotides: TGCGCCAGCAACGATTGGGACTATTGGCAAGAGACCCAGTACTTC. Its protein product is CASNDWDYWQETQYF. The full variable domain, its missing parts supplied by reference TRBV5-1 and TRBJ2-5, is KAGVTQTPRYLIKTRGQQVTLSCSPISGHRSVSWYQQTPGQGLQFLFEYFSETQRNKGNFPGRFSGRQFSNSRSEMNVSTLELGDSALYLCASNDWDYWQETQYFGPGTRLLVL.

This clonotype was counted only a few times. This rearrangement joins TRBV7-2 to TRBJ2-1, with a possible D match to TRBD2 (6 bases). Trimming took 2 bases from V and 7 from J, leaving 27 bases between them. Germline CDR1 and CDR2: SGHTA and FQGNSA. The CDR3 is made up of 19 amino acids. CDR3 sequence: CASSLSPRRDLGWGNEQFF. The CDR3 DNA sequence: TGTGCCAGCAGCTTAAGCCCCCGCCGGGACTTGGGATGGGGGAATGAGCAGTTCTTC.